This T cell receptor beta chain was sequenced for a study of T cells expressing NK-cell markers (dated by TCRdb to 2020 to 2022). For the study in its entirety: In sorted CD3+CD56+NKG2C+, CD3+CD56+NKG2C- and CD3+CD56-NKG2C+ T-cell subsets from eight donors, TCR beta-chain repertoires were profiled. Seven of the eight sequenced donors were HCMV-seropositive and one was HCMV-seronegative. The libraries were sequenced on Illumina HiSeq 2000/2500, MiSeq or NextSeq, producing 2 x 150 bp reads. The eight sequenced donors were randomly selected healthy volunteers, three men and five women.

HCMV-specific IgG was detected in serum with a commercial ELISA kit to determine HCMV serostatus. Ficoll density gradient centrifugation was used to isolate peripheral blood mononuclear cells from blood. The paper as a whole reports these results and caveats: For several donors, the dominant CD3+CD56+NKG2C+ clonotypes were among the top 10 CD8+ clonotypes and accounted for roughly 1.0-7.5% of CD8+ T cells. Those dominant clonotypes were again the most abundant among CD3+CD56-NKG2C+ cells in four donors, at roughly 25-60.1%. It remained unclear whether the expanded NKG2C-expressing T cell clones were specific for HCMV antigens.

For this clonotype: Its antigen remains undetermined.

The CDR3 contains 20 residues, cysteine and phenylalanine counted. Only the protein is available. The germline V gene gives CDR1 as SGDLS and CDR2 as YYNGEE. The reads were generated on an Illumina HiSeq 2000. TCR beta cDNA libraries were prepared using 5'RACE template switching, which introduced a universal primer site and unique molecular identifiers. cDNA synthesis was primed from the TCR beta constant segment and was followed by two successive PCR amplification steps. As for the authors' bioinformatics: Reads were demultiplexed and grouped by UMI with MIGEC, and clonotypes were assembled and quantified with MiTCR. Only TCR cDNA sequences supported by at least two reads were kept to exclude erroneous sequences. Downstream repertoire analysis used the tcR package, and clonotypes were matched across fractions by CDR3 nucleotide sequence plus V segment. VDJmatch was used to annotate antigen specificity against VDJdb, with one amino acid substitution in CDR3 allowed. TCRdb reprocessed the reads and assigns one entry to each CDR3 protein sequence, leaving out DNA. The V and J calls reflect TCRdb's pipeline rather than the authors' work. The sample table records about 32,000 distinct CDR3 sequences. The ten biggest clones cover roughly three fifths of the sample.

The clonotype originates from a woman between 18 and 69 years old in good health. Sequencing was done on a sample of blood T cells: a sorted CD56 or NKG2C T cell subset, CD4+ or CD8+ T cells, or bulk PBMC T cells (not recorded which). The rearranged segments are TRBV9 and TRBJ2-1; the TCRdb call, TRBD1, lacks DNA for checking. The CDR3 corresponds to CASSVHTGGQKMGSYNEQFF.